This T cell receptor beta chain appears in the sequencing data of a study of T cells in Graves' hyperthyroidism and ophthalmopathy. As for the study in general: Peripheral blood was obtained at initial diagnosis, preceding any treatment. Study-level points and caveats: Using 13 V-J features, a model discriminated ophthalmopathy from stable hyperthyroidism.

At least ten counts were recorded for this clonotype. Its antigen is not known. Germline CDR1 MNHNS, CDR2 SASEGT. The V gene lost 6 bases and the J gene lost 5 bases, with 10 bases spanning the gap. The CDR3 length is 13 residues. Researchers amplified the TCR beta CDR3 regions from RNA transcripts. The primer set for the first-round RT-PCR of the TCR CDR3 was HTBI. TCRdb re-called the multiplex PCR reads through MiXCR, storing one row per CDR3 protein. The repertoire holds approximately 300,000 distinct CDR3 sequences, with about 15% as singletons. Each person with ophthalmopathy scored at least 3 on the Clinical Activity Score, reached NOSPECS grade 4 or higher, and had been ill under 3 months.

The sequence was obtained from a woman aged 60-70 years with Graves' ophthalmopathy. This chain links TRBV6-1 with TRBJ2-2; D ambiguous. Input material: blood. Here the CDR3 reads CASSALRTGELFF. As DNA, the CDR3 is TGTGCCAGCAGCGCCTTGAGGACCGGGGAGCTGTTTTTT.